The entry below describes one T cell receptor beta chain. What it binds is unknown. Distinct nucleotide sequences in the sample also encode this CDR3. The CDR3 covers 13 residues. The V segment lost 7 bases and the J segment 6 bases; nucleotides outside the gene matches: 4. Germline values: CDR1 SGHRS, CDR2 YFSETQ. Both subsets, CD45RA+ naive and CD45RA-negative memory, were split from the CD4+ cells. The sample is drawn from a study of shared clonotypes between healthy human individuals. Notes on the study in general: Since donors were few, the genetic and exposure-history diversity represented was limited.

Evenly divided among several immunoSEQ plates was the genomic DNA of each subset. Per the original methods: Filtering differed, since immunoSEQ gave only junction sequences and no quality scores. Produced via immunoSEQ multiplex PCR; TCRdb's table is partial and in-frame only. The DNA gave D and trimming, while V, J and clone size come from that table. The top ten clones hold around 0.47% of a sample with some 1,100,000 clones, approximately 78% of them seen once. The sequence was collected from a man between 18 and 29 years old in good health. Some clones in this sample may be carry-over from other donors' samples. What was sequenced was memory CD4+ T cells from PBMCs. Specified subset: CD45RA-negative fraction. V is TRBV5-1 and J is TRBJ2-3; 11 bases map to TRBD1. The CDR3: CASGTGGSDTQYF. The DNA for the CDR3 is TGCGCCAGCGGGACAGGGGGGTCGGATACGCAGTATTTT.